This TCR beta chain was observed in a study of cytomegalovirus exposure and HLA in healthy donors. V gave up 5 bases and J gave up 0 bases, with 10 bases separating them. CDR3 size: 15 residues. Germline CDR1 SEHNR, CDR2 FQNEAQ (reference sequence). Repertoires were generated with immunoSEQ multiplex PCR, while TCRdb's copy carries only in-frame clones and drops some. The repertoire consists of over 150,000 clones, with 75% to 90% occurring once and the leading ten covering about a fifth. Material for sequencing was PBMCs. The clonotype comes from a man aged 18 to 29 in good health and CMV-seropositive. V usage is TRBV7-9 and J usage is TRBJ1-4, with a tentative D call TRBD1 (6 bases). The CDR3 DNA sequence: TGTGCCAGCAGCCTACAGGGTTCAACTAATGAAAAACTGTTTTTT. This encodes CASSLQGSTNEKLFF.